Listed below are T cell receptor beta chains from one sample, sequenced in a study of beta chain features in type 1 diabetes. TCRdb's table, derived via immunoSEQ multiplex PCR, lists solely in-frame clones and lacks some. The sample yields approximately 160,000 clones, 7.5% to 10% seen once. What was sequenced was central memory CD4+ T cells from blood. The receptors come from a man aged 18 to 35 in good health. Both conserved end residues are part of each CDR3. The order of the fields is V gene, clone size, J gene, D gene, CDR3 protein, CDR3 DNA. The D gene is left open where the match is weak. Clone size is stated in some rows and not others, as once, few, many or a class when expanded.

v_gene: TRBV30; abundance: few; j_gene: TRBJ2-2; d_gene: TRBD2; CDR3aa: CAWSVGSGGRPGELFF; CDR3nt: TGTGCCTGGAGTGTTGGTTCGGGAGGGCGTCCCGGGGAGCTGTTTTTT
v_gene: TRBV9; abundance: few; j_gene: TRBJ2-5; d_gene: -; CDR3aa: CASSVSGSVFETQYF; CDR3nt: TGTGCCAGCAGCGTATCTGGGAGCGTTTTCGAGACCCAGTACTTC
v_gene: TRBV11-2; abundance: -; j_gene: TRBJ1-5; d_gene: -; CDR3aa: CASSLQAAYSNQPQHF; CDR3nt: TGTGCCAGCAGCTTACAGGCAGCTTATAGCAATCAGCCCCAGCATTTT
v_gene: TRBV15; abundance: -; j_gene: TRBJ2-2; d_gene: TRBD1; CDR3aa: CATSHRSQGASDTGELFF; CDR3nt: TGTGCCACCAGCCACCGATCACAGGGGGCGTCGGACACCGGGGAGCTGTTTTTT
v_gene: TRBV7-9; abundance: few; j_gene: TRBJ2-1; d_gene: TRBD2; CDR3aa: CASSFSGGPYNEQFF; CDR3nt: TGTGCCAGCAGCTTCAGCGGGGGGCCCTACAATGAGCAGTTCTTC
v_gene: TRBV6-5; abundance: few; j_gene: TRBJ2-3; d_gene: -; CDR3aa: CASSPNSDTQYF; CDR3nt: TGTGCCAGCAGTCCAAACTCAGATACGCAGTATTTT
v_gene: TRBV5-4; abundance: -; j_gene: TRBJ2-3; d_gene: -; CDR3aa: CASSPLAGYTDTQYF; CDR3nt: TGTGCCAGCAGCCCCCTAGCTGGGTACACAGATACGCAGTATTTT
v_gene: TRBV6-5; abundance: -; j_gene: TRBJ1-2; d_gene: -; CDR3aa: CASSYLRGYTF; CDR3nt: TGTGCCAGCAGTTACTTGAGGGGCTACACCTTC
v_gene: TRBV7-8; abundance: -; j_gene: TRBJ1-5; d_gene: -; CDR3aa: CASSPSGTRAASNQPQHF; CDR3nt: TGTGCCAGCAGCCCGTCCGGGACAAGGGCCGCGAGCAATCAGCCCCAGCATTTT
v_gene: TRBV5-4; abundance: -; j_gene: TRBJ2-1; d_gene: TRBD1; CDR3aa: CASSTGVTYNEQFF; CDR3nt: TGTGCCAGCAGCACAGGGGTAACGTACAATGAGCAGTTCTTC
v_gene: TRBV7-2; abundance: few; j_gene: TRBJ2-1; d_gene: TRBD1; CDR3aa: CASSPWDRGNEQFF; CDR3nt: TGTGCCAGCAGCCCGTGGGACAGGGGCAATGAGCAGTTCTTC
v_gene: TRBV4-1; abundance: -; j_gene: TRBJ1-1; d_gene: -; CDR3aa: CASSQGSLLVYTEAFF; CDR3nt: TGCGCCAGCAGCCAAGGTTCGTTACTGGTTTACACTGAAGCTTTCTTT
v_gene: TRBV4-3; abundance: -; j_gene: TRBJ2-7; d_gene: TRBD1; CDR3aa: CASSQGIPGQDSYEQYF; CDR3nt: TGCGCCAGCAGCCAAGGTATCCCTGGACAGGACTCCTACGAGCAGTACTTC
v_gene: TRBV2; abundance: few; j_gene: TRBJ2-3; d_gene: -; CDR3aa: CASNTRLDTQYF; CDR3nt: TGTGCCAGCAACACTAGGTTAGATACGCAGTATTTT
v_gene: TRBV27; abundance: few; j_gene: TRBJ2-7; d_gene: TRBD1; CDR3aa: CASSLLGQAYEQYF; CDR3nt: TGTGCCAGCAGTTTATTAGGACAGGCGTACGAGCAGTACTTC
v_gene: TRBV6-5; abundance: -; j_gene: TRBJ2-3; d_gene: -; CDR3aa: CASSYRGASTDTQYF; CDR3nt: TGTGCCAGCAGTTACCGGGGGGCTAGCACAGATACGCAGTATTTT
v_gene: TRBV7-2; abundance: -; j_gene: TRBJ1-4; d_gene: -; CDR3aa: CASSLVPGDEKLFF; CDR3nt: TGTGCCAGCAGCTTAGTGCCGGGGGATGAAAAACTGTTTTTT
v_gene: TRBV6-6; abundance: -; j_gene: TRBJ2-7; d_gene: -; CDR3aa: CASSRRQGYEQYF; CDR3nt: TGTGCCAGCAGCAGGCGGCAGGGGTACGAGCAGTACTTC
v_gene: TRBV5-1; abundance: few; j_gene: TRBJ1-5; d_gene: TRBD1; CDR3aa: CASSQTGGNQPQHF; CDR3nt: TGCGCCAGCAGCCAGACAGGGGGCAATCAGCCCCAGCATTTT
v_gene: TRBV29-1; abundance: -; j_gene: TRBJ1-2; d_gene: -; CDR3aa: CSVDAADGYTF; CDR3nt: TGCAGCGTTGATGCGGCGGATGGCTACACCTTC
v_gene: TRBV11-1; abundance: -; j_gene: TRBJ2-2; d_gene: TRBD1; CDR3aa: CASSQQGMGWGTGELFF; CDR3nt: TGTGCCAGCAGCCAACAGGGGATGGGATGGGGCACCGGGGAGCTGTTTTTT
v_gene: TRBV29-1; abundance: few; j_gene: TRBJ2-2; d_gene: TRBD1; CDR3aa: CSVVGTGAINTGELFF; CDR3nt: TGCAGCGTTGTTGGGACAGGGGCTATTAACACCGGGGAGCTGTTTTTT
v_gene: TRBV11-2; abundance: few; j_gene: TRBJ2-1; d_gene: TRBD2; CDR3aa: CASSLQLAGAYNEQFF; CDR3nt: TGTGCCAGCAGCTTGCAATTAGCGGGAGCATACAATGAGCAGTTCTTC
v_gene: TRBV7-9; abundance: -; j_gene: TRBJ2-5; d_gene: TRBD1; CDR3aa: CASSTRWPGQQTNLETQYF; CDR3nt: TGTGCCAGCAGCACCCGGTGGCCGGGACAGCAAACAAATCTAGAGACCCAGTACTTC
v_gene: TRBV6-6; abundance: few; j_gene: TRBJ2-3; d_gene: TRBD1; CDR3aa: CASSIGWDSSTDTQYF; CDR3nt: TGTGCCAGCAGCATCGGTTGGGACAGCAGCACAGATACGCAGTATTTT
v_gene: TRBV5-1; abundance: few; j_gene: TRBJ2-7; d_gene: -; CDR3aa: CASSLDRVPYEQYF; CDR3nt: TGCGCCAGCAGCTTGGATCGGGTACCCTACGAGCAGTACTTC
v_gene: TRBV29-1; abundance: many; j_gene: TRBJ2-1; d_gene: TRBD2; CDR3aa: CSVEAGLAGDNEQFF; CDR3nt: TGCAGCGTTGAAGCAGGACTAGCGGGAGATAATGAGCAGTTCTTC
v_gene: TRBV9; abundance: few; j_gene: TRBJ1-2; d_gene: -; CDR3aa: CASSRPNPAGGYTF; CDR3nt: TGTGCCAGCAGCCGCCCTAATCCCGCGGGGGGCTACACCTTC
v_gene: TRBV30; abundance: -; j_gene: TRBJ1-4; d_gene: TRBD1; CDR3aa: CAWGTGNGEKLFF; CDR3nt: TGTGCCTGGGGGACAGGGAACGGTGAAAAACTGTTTTTT
v_gene: TRBV4-3; abundance: few; j_gene: TRBJ2-4; d_gene: -; CDR3aa: CASSQGSGRDIQYF; CDR3nt: TGCGCCAGCAGCCAAGGGAGCGGACGGGACATTCAGTACTTC
v_gene: TRBV6-5; abundance: -; j_gene: TRBJ2-3; d_gene: -; CDR3aa: CASSYSRISTDTQYF; CDR3nt: TGTGCCAGCAGTTACTCCAGGATTAGCACAGATACGCAGTATTTT
v_gene: TRBV27; abundance: many; j_gene: TRBJ2-3; d_gene: -; CDR3aa: CASSPQLSDTQYF; CDR3nt: TGTGCCAGCAGTCCACAGTTGTCAGATACGCAGTATTTT
v_gene: TRBV7-2; abundance: few; j_gene: TRBJ2-7; d_gene: -; CDR3aa: CASSPARDISYEQYF; CDR3nt: TGTGCCAGCAGCCCCGCCCGGGACATATCATACGAGCAGTACTTC
v_gene: TRBV28; abundance: few; j_gene: TRBJ1-2; d_gene: -; CDR3aa: CASSLGSGGYTF; CDR3nt: TGTGCCAGCAGCCTGGGCTCAGGAGGCTACACCTTC
v_gene: TRBV19; abundance: -; j_gene: TRBJ1-5; d_gene: TRBD1; CDR3aa: CASNPGTDRNQPQHF; CDR3nt: TGTGCCAGTAACCCTGGGACAGACCGCAATCAGCCCCAGCATTTT
v_gene: TRBV5-6; abundance: few; j_gene: TRBJ1-5; d_gene: -; CDR3aa: CASSLNSDQPQHF; CDR3nt: TGTGCCAGCAGCTTGAACAGTGATCAGCCCCAGCATTTT
v_gene: TRBV7-9; abundance: -; j_gene: TRBJ2-5; d_gene: -; CDR3aa: CASSHRTASGETQYF; CDR3nt: TGTGCCAGCAGCCATAGAACGGCCTCGGGAGAGACCCAGTACTTC
v_gene: TRBV6-5; abundance: few; j_gene: TRBJ1-5; d_gene: -; CDR3aa: CASSYNGLQPQHF; CDR3nt: TGTGCCAGCAGTTACAACGGTTTGCAGCCCCAGCATTTT
v_gene: TRBV23-1; abundance: few; j_gene: TRBJ2-4; d_gene: TRBD1; CDR3aa: CASSRGGTGGRMIAKNIQYF; CDR3nt: TGCGCCAGCAGTCGGGGCGGGACAGGGGGAAGAATGATAGCCAAAAACATTCAGTACTTC
v_gene: TRBV28; abundance: -; j_gene: TRBJ1-6; d_gene: TRBD1; CDR3aa: CASSSGGTNSPLHF; CDR3nt: TGTGCCAGCAGTTCAGGGGGCACTAATTCACCCCTCCACTTT
v_gene: TRBV6-6; abundance: few; j_gene: TRBJ2-7; d_gene: TRBD1; CDR3aa: CASSYGQGADEQYF; CDR3nt: TGTGCCAGCAGTTACGGGCAGGGGGCCGACGAGCAGTACTTC
v_gene: TRBV4-1; abundance: few; j_gene: TRBJ1-4; d_gene: TRBD1; CDR3aa: CASSPGTGNEKLFF; CDR3nt: TGTGCCAGCAGCCCCGGGACAGGGAATGAAAAACTGTTTTTT
v_gene: TRBV15; abundance: -; j_gene: TRBJ1-2; d_gene: -; CDR3aa: CATSRPRQASWGYTF; CDR3nt: TGTGCCACCAGCAGACCTCGACAGGCCTCTTGGGGCTACACCTTC
v_gene: TRBV4-2; abundance: few; j_gene: TRBJ2-5; d_gene: TRBD2; CDR3aa: CASSPRTSGGDGTQYF; CDR3nt: TGTGCCAGCAGCCCCCGGACTAGCGGGGGGGACGGGACCCAGTACTTC
v_gene: TRBV6-1; abundance: -; j_gene: TRBJ1-5; d_gene: -; CDR3aa: CAGNRENNQPQHF; CDR3nt: TGTGCCGGCAATCGGGAAAACAATCAGCCCCAGCATTTT
v_gene: TRBV19; abundance: few; j_gene: TRBJ2-1; d_gene: TRBD2; CDR3aa: CASRRGGNYNEQFF; CDR3nt: TGTGCCAGTAGGAGGGGAGGGAACTACAATGAGCAGTTCTTC
v_gene: TRBV5-1; abundance: many; j_gene: TRBJ2-7; d_gene: TRBD2; CDR3aa: CASRTSGTGGYEQYF; CDR3nt: TGCGCCAGCCGCACCTCCGGGACGGGGGGTTACGAGCAGTACTTC
v_gene: TRBV11-1; abundance: few; j_gene: TRBJ2-5; d_gene: TRBD2; CDR3aa: CASSNLAGVGPETQYF; CDR3nt: TGTGCCAGCAGTAATTTAGCGGGAGTGGGTCCGGAGACCCAGTACTTC
v_gene: TRBV30; abundance: -; j_gene: TRBJ1-1; d_gene: -; CDR3aa: CAWSPSIGGYTEAFF; CDR3nt: TGTGCCTGGAGTCCGTCAATAGGGGGTTACACTGAAGCTTTCTTT